This T cell receptor (beta chain) was found in a study of vaccination and CD4 T cells after COVID-19. Sequenced with the Oncomine TCR Beta short-read assay was DNA taken from cultured CD4+ T cells. MiXCR, applied by TCRdb to the PCR reads, yields one record per CDR3 protein. Here the sample spans under 25,000 distinct CDR3 sequences, roughly 47% being singletons. CDR1 is MDHEN and CDR2 is SYDVKM in the germline V gene. The ends were cut back, 6 bases at V and 1 base at J, with 9 bases in the middle. The CDR3 consists of 14 residues. The sample holds a few counts of this clonotype. Its antigen is undetermined. As to treatment: approximately 11-day PBMC culture with coronavirus spike peptide pools or control peptides (ViraFEST assay).

The V call is TRBV28, the J call TRBJ2-2, with D perhaps TRBD1 (5 bases). The receptor was isolated from a human donor with COVID-19. The sequencing sample was made of cultured CD4+ T cells from blood. CDR3 in amino acids: CASSPGWNTGELFF. The CDR3, as DNA: TGTGCCAGCAGCCCAGGGTGGAACACCGGGGAGCTGTTTTTT.